Detailed here is one TCR beta chain. The antigen remains unidentified. The sample comes from a study of CD8 T cells in ankylosing spondylitis. General study points: Roughly eight highly homologous variants made up a TCR beta motif, and this motif appeared characteristic of ankylosing spondylitis blood. In synovial fluid and blood from reactive arthritis, some motif variants were previously reported.

Quantitative 5'-RACE was performed with molecular barcodes, and it yielded the TCR beta libraries. MiXCR, applied by TCRdb to the 5' RACE reads, yields one record per CDR3 protein. Among 650,000 to 800,000 distinct CDR3 sequences listed, 15% to 20% were seen once. This clonotype was sampled from a male donor with ankylosing spondylitis. The sequenced sample consisted of blood, either unsorted or a sorted T cell fraction (not recorded which).

The CDR3 spells CASSQEGPQRTGELFF. CDR3 nucleotide sequence: TGCGCCAGCAGCCAAGAAGGTCCCCAGCGCACCGGGGAGCTGTTTTTT. The J gene is TRBJ2-2, the V gene TRBV4-1; D ambiguous. Between the trimmed V and J ends, which lost 0 bases and 4 bases, there was a span of 12 bases. CDR1 is MGHRA and CDR2 is YSYEKL in the germline V gene. The CDR3 spans 16 residues.